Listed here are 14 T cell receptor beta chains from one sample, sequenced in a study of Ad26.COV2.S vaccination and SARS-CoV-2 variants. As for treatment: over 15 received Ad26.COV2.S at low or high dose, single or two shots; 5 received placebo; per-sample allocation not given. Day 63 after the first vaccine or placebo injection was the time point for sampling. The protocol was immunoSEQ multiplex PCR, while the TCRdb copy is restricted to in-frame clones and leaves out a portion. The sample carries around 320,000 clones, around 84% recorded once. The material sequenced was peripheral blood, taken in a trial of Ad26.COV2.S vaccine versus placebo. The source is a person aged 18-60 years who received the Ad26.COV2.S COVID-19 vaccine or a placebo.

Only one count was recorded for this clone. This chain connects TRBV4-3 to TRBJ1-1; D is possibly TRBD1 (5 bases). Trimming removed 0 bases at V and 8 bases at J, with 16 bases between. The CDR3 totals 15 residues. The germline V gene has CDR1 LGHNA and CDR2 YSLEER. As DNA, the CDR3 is TGCGCCAGCAGCCAAGACCACTTATACGGGACCGAAGCTTTCTTT. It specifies CASSQDHLYGTEAFF.

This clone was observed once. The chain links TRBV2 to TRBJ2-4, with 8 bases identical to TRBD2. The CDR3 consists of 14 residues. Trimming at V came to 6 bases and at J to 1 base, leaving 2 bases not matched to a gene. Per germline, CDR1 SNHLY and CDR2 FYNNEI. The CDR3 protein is CASRIAGAKNIQYF. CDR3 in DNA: TGTGCCAGCAGGATAGCGGGGGCCAAAAACATTCAGTACTTC. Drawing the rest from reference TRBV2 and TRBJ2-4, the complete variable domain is EPEVTQTPSHQVTQMGQEVILRCVPISNHLYFYWYRQILGQKVEFLVSFYNNEISEKSEIFDDQFSVERPDGSNFTLKIRSTKLEDSAMYFCASRIAGAKNIQYFGAGTRLSVL.

CDR3 region: CASSPGQGIGNTIYF. Written as DNA, the CDR3 is TGCGCCAGCAGCCCTGGACAGGGGATAGGAAACACCATATATTTT. The chain employs TRBV5-1 and TRBJ1-3, with 9 bases fitting TRBD1. The CDR3 length is 15 residues. Germline V CDR1 and CDR2: SGHRS, YFSETQ. The V and J ends lost 4 bases and 4 bases, in that order; junction bases with no gene match: 6.

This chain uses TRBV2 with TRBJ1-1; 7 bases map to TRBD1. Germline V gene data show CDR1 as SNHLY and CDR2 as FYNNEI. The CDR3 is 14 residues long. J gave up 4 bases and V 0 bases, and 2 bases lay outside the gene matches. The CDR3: CASSEAYRGTEAFF. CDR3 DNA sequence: TGTGCCAGCAGTGAAGCCTACAGGGGCACTGAAGCTTTCTTT.

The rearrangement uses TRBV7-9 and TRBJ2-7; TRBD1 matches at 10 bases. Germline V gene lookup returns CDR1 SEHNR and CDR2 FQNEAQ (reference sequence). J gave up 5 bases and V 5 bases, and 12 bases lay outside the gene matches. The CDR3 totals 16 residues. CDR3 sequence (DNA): TGTGCCAGCAGCGGTGGGAGGGACAGGGGTTGGCACGAGCAGTACTTC. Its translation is CASSGGRDRGWHEQYF.

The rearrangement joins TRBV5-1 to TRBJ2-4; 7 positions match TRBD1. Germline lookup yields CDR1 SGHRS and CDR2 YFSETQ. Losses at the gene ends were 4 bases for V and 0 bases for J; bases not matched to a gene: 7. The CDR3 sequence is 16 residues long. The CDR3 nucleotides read TGCGCCAGCAGCCAGGGACAGACCCTAGCCAAAAACATTCAGTACTTC. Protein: CASSQGQTLAKNIQYF. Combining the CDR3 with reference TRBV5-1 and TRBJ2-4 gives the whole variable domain KAGVTQTPRYLIKTRGQQVTLSCSPISGHRSVSWYQQTPGQGLQFLFEYFSETQRNKGNFPGRFSGRQFSNSRSEMNVSTLELGDSALYLCASSQGQTLAKNIQYFGAGTRLSVL.

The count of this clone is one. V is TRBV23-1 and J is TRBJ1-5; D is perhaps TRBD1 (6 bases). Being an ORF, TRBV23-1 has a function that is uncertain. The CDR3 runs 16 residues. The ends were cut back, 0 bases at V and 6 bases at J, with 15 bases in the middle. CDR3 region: CASSQSLGQRGQPQHF. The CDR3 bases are TGCGCCAGCAGTCAATCGCTGGGACAACGGGGTCAGCCCCAGCATTTT.

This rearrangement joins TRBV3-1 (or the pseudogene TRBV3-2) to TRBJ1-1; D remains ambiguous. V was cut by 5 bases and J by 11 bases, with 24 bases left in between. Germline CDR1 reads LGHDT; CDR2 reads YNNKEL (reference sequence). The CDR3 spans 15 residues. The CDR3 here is CASSSRTVWGLDAFF. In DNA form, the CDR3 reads TGTGCCAGCAGCTCACGAACGGTCTGGGGTTTGGACGCTTTCTTT.

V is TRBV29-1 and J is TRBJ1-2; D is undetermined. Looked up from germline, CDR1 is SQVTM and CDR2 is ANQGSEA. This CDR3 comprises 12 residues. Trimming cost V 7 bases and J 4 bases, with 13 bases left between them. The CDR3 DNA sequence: TGCAGCGCCCTCGGTGGACCCTATGGCTACACCTTC. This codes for CSALGGPYGYTF.

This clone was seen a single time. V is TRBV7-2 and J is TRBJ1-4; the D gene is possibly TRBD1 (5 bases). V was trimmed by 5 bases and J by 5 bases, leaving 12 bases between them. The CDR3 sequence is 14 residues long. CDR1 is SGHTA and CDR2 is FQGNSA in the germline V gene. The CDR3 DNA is TGTGCCAGCAGCCCGGGACCGAAGAATGAAAAACTGTTTTTT. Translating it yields CASSPGPKNEKLFF.

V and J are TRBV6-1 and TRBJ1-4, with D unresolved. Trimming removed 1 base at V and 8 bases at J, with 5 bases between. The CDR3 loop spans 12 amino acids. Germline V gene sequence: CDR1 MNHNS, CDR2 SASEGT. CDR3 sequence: CASSEGWEKLFF. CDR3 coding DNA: TGTGCCAGCAGTGAAGGGTGGGAAAAACTGTTTTTT.

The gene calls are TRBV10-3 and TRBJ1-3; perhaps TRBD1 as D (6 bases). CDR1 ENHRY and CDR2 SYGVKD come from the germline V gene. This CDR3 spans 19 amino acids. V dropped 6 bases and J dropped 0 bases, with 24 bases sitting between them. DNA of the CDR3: TGTGCCATCAGCCTAGGGGGACTGGAGGGTTCGCGCTCTGGAAACACCATATATTTT. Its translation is CAISLGGLEGSRSGNTIYF.

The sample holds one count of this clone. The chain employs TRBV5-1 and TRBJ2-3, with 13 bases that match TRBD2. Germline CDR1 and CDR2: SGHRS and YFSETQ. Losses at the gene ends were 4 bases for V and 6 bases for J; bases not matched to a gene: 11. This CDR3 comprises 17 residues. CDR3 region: CASSMWGLAGKGDTQYF. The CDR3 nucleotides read TGCGCCAGCAGCATGTGGGGACTAGCGGGGAAGGGGGATACGCAGTATTTT.

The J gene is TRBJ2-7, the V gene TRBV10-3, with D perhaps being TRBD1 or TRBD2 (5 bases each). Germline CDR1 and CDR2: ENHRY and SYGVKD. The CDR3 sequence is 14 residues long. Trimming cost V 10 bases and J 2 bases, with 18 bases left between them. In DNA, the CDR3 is TGTGCCACCGGGGCAGACTATTCTGCCTACGAGCAGTACTTC. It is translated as CATGADYSAYEQYF.